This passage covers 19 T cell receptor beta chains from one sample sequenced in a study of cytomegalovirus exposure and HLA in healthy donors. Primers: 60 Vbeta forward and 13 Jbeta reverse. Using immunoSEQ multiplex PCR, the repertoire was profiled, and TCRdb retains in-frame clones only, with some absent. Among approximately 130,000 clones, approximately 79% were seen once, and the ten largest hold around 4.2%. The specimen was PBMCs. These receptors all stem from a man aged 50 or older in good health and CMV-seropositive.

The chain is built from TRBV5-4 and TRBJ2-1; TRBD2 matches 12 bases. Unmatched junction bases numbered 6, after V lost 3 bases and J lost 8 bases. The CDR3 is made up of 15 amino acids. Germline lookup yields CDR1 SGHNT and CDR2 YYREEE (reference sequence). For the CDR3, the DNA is TGTGCCAGCAGCTCTGGGACTAGCGGGCCCGATGAGCAGTTCTTC. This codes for CASSSGTSGPDEQFF.

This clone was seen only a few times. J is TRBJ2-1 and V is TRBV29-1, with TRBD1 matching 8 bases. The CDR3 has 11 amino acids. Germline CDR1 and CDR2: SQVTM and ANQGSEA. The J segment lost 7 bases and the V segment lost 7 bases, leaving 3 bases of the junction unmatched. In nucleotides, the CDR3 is TGCAGCGGGCGACAGGGGAATGAGCAGTTCTTC. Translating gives CSGRQGNEQFF.

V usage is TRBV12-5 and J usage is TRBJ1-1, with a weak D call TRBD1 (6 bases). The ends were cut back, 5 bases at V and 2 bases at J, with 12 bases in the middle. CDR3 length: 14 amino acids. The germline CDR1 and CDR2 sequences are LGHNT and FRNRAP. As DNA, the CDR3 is TGTGCTAGTGGTCACATCAGGGGTAACACTGAAGCTTTCTTT. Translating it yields CASGHIRGNTEAFF.

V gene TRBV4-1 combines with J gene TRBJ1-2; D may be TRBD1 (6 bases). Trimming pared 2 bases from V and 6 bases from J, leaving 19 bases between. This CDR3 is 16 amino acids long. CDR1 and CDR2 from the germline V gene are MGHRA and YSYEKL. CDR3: CASSQSALRGPNGYTF. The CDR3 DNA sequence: TGCGCCAGCAGCCAATCTGCTCTGCGGGGGCCGAATGGCTACACCTTC.

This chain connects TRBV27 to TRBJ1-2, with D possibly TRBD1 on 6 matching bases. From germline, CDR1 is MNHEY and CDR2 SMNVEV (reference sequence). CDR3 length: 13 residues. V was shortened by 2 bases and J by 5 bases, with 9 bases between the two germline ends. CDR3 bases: TGTGCCAGCAGTTTAAGACAGGCATATGGCTACACCTTC. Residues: CASSLRQAYGYTF.

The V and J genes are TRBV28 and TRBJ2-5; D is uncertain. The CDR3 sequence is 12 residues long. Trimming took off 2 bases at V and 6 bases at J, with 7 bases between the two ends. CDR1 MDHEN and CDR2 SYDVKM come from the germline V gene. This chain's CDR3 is CASSLEIQTQYF. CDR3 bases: TGTGCCAGCAGTTTAGAGATCCAGACCCAGTACTTC.

The CDR3: CASSLEVYARALEKLFF. The CDR3, as DNA: TGTGCCAGCAGCTTAGAGGTTTATGCGAGGGCACTAGAAAAACTGTTTTTT. This chain links TRBV11-2 with TRBJ1-4; D not resolved. There are 17 residues in the CDR3. In germline, CDR1 is SGHAT, CDR2 FQNNGV. Trimming left V 0 bases short and J 8 bases short, with 19 bases between.

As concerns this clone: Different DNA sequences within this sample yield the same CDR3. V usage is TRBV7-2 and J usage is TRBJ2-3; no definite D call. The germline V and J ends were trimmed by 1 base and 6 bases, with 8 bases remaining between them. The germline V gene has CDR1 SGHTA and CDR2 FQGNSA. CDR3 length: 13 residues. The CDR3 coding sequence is TGTGCCAGCAGCTTAGGGGCCCGGGATACGCAGTATTTT. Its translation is CASSLGARDTQYF.

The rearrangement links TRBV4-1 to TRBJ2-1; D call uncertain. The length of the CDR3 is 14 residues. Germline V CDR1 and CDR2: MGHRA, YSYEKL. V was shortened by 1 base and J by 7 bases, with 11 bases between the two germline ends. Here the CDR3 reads CASSQVRQLNEQFF. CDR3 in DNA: TGCGCCAGCAGCCAAGTTCGCCAACTGAATGAGCAGTTCTTC.

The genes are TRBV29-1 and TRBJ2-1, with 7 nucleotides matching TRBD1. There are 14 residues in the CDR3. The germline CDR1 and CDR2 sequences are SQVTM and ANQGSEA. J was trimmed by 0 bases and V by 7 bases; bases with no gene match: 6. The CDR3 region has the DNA TGCAGCGCCTTGACAGGGAGCTCCTACAATGAGCAGTTCTTC. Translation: CSALTGSSYNEQFF.

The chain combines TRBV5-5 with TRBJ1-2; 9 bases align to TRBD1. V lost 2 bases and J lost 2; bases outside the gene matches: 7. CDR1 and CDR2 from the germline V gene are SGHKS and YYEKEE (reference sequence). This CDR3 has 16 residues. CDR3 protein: CASSFVTGGGNYGYTF. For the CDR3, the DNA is TGTGCCAGCAGCTTCGTGACAGGGGGAGGGAACTATGGCTACACCTTC.

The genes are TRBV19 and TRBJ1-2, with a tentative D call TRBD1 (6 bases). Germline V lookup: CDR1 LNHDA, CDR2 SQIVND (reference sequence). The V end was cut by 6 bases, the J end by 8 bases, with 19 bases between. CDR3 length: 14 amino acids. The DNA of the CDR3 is TGTGCCAGTAGCAGCTTGTACAGGGTGGAAGGCTACACCTTC. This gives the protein CASSSLYRVEGYTF.

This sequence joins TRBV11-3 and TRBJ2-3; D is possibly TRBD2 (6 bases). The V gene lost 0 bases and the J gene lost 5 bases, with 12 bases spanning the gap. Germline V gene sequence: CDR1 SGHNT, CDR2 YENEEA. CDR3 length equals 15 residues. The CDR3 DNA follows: TGTGCCAGCAGCTTAGACGAAAGCGGGCAAGATACGCAGTATTTT. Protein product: CASSLDESGQDTQYF.

The CDR3 bases are TGCAGCGTTGGGGGGCCCAATGAGCAGTTCTTC. It is translated as CSVGGPNEQFF. The chain combines TRBV29-1 with TRBJ2-1, with D perhaps TRBD1 (6 bases). Trimming shortened V by 4 bases and J by 6 bases, and 7 bases separated the two germline ends. The germline gives CDR1 SQVTM, CDR2 ANQGSEA. CDR3 length equals 11 residues.

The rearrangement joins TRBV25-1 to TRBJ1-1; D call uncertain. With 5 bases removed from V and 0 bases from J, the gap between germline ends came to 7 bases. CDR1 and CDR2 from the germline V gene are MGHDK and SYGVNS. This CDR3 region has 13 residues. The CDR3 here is CASSTEVNTEAFF. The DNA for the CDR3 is TGTGCCAGCAGTACCGAGGTGAACACTGAAGCTTTCTTT.

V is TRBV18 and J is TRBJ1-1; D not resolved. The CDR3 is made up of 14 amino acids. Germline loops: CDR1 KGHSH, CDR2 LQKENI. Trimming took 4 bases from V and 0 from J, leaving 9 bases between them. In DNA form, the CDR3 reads TGTGCCAGCTCACAGCAGGACTTGAACACTGAAGCTTTCTTT. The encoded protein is CASSQQDLNTEAFF.

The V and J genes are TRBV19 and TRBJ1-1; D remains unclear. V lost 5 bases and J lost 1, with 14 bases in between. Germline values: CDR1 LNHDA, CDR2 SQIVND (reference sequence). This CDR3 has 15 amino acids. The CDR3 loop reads CASSSSLSPNTEAFF. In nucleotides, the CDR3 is TGTGCCAGTAGTTCGAGTTTATCTCCGAACACTGAAGCTTTCTTT.

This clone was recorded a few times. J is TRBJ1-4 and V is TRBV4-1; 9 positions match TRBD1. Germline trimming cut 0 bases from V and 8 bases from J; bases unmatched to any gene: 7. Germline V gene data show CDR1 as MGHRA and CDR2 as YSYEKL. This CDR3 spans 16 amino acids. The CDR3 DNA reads TGCGCCAGCAGCCAAGATCCGGGGACAGGGAACGAAAAACTGTTTTTT. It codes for CASSQDPGTGNEKLFF.

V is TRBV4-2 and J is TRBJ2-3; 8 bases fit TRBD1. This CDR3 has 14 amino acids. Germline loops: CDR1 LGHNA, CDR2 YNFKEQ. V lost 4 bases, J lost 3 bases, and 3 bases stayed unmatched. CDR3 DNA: TGTGCCAGCAGCCTAGGACAGGGAACAGATACGCAGTATTTT. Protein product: CASSLGQGTDTQYF.